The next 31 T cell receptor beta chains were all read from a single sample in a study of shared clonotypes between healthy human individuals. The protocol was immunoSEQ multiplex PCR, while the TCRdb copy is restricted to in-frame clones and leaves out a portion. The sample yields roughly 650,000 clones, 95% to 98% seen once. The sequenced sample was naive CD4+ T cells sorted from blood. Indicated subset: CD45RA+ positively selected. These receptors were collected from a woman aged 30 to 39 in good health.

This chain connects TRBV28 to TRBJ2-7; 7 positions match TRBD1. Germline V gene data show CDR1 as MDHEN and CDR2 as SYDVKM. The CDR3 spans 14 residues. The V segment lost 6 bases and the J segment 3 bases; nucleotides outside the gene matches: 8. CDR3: CASSPPYRGYEQYF. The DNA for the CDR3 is TGTGCCAGCAGCCCCCCCTACAGGGGCTACGAGCAGTACTTC.

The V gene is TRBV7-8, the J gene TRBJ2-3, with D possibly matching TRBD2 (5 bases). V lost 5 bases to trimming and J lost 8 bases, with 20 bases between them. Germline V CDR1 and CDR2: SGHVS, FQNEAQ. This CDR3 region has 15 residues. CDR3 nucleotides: TGTGCCAGCAGCCCCACTAGATCTCCACTGGGTACGCAGTATTTT. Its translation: CASSPTRSPLGTQYF. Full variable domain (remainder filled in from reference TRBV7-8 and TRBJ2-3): GAGVSQSPRYKVAKRGQDVALRCDPISGHVSLFWYQQALGQGPEFLTYFQNEAQLDKSGLPSDRFFAERPEGSVSTLKIQRTQQEDSAVYLCASSPTRSPLGTQYFGPGTRLTVL.

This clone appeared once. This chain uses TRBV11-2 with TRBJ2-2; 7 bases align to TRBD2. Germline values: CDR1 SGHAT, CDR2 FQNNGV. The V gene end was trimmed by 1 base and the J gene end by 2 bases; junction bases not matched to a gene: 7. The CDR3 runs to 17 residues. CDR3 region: CASSLGSAGVNTGELFF. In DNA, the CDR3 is TGTGCCAGCAGCTTAGGCTCCGCGGGAGTCAACACCGGGGAGCTGTTTTTT.

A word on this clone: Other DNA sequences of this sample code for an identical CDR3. As DNA, the CDR3 is TGTGCCAGCAGCTTGGATACAGATACGCAGTATTTT. Translated, it gives CASSLDTDTQYF. J is TRBJ2-3 and V is TRBV5-8; D gene ambiguous. Per germline, CDR1 SGHTS and CDR2 YDEGEE. V gave up 0 bases and J gave up 3 bases, with 2 bases separating them. CDR3 length equals 12 residues.

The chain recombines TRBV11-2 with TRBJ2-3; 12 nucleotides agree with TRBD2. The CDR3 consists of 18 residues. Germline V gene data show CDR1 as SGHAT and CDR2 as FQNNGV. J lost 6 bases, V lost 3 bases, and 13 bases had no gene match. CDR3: CASSLDLTSGSSLDTQYF. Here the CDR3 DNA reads TGTGCCAGCAGCTTGGATCTGACTAGCGGGAGTTCCCTGGATACGCAGTATTTT.

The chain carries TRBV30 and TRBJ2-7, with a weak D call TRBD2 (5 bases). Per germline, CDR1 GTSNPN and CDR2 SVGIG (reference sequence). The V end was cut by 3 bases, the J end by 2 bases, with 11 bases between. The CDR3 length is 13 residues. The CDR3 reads CAWSPGGPYEQYF. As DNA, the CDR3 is TGTGCCTGGAGCCCGGGCGGGCCCTACGAGCAGTACTTC.

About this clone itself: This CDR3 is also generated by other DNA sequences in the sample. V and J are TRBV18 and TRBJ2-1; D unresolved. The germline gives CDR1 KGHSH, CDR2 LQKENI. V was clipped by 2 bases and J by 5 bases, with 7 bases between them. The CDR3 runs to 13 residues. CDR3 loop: CASSPSSDNEQFF. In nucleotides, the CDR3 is TGTGCCAGCTCACCATCTAGTGACAATGAGCAGTTCTTC.

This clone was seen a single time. The CDR3 protein is CASSLAITPGANVLTF. In DNA form, the CDR3 reads TGCGCCAGCAGCTTAGCTATTACGCCTGGGGCCAACGTCCTGACTTTC. The V gene is TRBV5-1, the J gene TRBJ2-6; D is ambiguous. The CDR3 has 16 residues. Germline CDR1 SGHRS, CDR2 YFSETQ. V lost 2 bases and J lost 2, with 11 bases in between.

CDR3 loop: CATRPGLAGVEETQYF. The CDR3 bases are TGTGCCACCCGCCCGGGACTAGCGGGAGTCGAAGAGACCCAGTACTTC. This rearrangement joins TRBV27 to TRBJ2-5, with 14 bases identical to TRBD2. V was pared by 10 bases and J by 3 bases, with 10 bases of the junction left unmatched. The CDR3 length is 16 residues. From germline, CDR1 is MNHEY and CDR2 SMNVEV (reference sequence).

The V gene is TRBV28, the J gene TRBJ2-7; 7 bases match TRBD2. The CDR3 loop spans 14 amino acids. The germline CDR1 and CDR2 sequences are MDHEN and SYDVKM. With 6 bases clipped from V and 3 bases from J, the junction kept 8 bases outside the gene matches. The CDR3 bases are TGTGCCAGCAGCCTGGGGGGACTATACTACGAGCAGTACTTC. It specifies CASSLGGLYYEQYF. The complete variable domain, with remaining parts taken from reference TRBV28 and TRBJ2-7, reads DVKVTQSSRYLVKRTGEKVFLECVQDMDHENMFWYRQDPGLGLRLIYFSYDVKMKEKGDIPEGYSVSREKKERFSLILESASTNQTSMYLCASSLGGLYYEQYFGPGTRLTVT.

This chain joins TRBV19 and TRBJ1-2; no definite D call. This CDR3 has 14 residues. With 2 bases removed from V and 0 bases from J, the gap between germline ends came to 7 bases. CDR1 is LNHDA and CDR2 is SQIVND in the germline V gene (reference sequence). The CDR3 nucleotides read TGTGCCAGTAGTATATGGACCGCTAACTATGGCTACACCTTC. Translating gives CASSIWTANYGYTF.

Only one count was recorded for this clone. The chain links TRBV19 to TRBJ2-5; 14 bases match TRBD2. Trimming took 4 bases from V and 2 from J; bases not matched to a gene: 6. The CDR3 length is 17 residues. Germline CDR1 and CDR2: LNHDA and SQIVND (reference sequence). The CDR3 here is CASSTRTSGRYQETQYF. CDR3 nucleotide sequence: TGTGCCAGTAGTACCCGGACTAGCGGGAGGTATCAAGAGACCCAGTACTTC.

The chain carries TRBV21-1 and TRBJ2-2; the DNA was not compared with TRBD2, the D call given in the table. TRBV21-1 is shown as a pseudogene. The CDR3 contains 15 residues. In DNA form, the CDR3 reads TGTGCCAGCAGCACTAGCGGGAGGGCCCTCGGGGAGCTGTTTTTT. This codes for CASSTSGRALGELFF.

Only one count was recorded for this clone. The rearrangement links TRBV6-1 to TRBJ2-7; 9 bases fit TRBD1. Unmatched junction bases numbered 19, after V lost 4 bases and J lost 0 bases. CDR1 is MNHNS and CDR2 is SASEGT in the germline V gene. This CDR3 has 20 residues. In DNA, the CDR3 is TGTGCCAGCAGTGTGGTTCCGCCGGGACAGGGTAGGGTTAGCTCCTACGAGCAGTACTTC. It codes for CASSVVPPGQGRVSSYEQYF.

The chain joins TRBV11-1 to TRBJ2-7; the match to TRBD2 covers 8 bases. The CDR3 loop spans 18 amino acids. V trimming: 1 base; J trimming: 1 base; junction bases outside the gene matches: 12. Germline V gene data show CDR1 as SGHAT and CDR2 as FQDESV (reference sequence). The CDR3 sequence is CASSLGLLSGAISYEQYF. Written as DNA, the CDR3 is TGTGCCAGCAGCTTAGGGTTGCTTAGCGGGGCGATATCCTACGAGCAGTACTTC.

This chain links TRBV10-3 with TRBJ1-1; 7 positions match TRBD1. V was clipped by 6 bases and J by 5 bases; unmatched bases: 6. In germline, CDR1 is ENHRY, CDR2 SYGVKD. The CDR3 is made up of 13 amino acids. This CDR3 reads CAIRPGQYTEAFF. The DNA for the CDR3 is TGTGCCATCAGGCCGGGACAGTATACTGAAGCTTTCTTT.

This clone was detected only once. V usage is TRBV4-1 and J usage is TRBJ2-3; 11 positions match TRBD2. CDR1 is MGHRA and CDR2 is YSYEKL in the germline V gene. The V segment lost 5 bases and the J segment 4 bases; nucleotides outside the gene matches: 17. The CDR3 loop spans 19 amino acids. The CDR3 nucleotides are TGCGCCAGCAGCAAGGAAACCGGGACTAGCGGTTTGGCGGCAGATACGCAGTATTTT. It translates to CASSKETGTSGLAADTQYF.

Here the CDR3 reads CASSELFRGQRNTEAFF. The CDR3, as DNA: TGTGCCAGCAGTGAACTTTTCCGGGGACAGAGAAACACTGAAGCTTTCTTT. The V call is TRBV6-1, the J call TRBJ1-1, with 7 bases identical to TRBD1. In germline, CDR1 is MNHNS, CDR2 SASEGT. V gave up 2 bases and J gave up 2 bases; unmatched junction bases: 11. The CDR3 contains 17 residues.

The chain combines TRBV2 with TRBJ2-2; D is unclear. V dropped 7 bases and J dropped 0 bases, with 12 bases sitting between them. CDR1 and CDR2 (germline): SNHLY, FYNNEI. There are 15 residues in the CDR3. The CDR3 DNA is TGTGCCAGCACAAAGGATCGTACGAACACCGGGGAGCTGTTTTTT. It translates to CASTKDRTNTGELFF.

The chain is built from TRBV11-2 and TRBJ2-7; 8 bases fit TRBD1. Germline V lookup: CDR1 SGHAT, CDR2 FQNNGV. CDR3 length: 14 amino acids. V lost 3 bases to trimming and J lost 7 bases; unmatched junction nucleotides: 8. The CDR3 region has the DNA TGTGCCAGCAGCTTCGTGACAGGGGTCTTGGAGCAGTACTTC. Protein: CASSFVTGVLEQYF.

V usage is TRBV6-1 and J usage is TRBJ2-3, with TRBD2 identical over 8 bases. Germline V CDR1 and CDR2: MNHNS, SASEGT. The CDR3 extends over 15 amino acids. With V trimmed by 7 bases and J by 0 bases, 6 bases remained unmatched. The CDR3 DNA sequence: TGTGCCAGCAATCTACCTAGCGGGAGCACAGATACGCAGTATTTT. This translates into CASNLPSGSTDTQYF.

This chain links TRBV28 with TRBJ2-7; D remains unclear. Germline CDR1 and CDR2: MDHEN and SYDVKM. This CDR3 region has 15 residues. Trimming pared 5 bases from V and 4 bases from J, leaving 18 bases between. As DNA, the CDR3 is TGTGCCAGCAGTCCCACACCTGGACGGATATACGAGCAGTACTTC. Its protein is CASSPTPGRIYEQYF.

This chain's CDR3 is CASGRDVDTQYF. The DNA of the CDR3 is TGTGCCAGCGGGAGGGACGTCGATACGCAGTATTTT. The chain has TRBV2 and TRBJ2-3; 7 bases line up with TRBD2. This CDR3 has 12 amino acids. Trimming cost V 8 bases and J 6 bases; bases outside gene matches: 5. The V gene's germline CDR1 is SNHLY and CDR2 FYNNEI.

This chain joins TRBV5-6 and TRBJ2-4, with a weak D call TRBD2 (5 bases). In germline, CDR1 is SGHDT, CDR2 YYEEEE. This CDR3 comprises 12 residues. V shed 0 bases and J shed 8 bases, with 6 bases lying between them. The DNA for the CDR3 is TGTGCCAGCAGCTTGGCCGGGGACATTCAGTACTTC. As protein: CASSLAGDIQYF.

The CDR3 DNA is TGTGCCAGCAGCTTGGATGTCTATGGCTACACCTTC. Encoded protein: CASSLDVYGYTF. V is TRBV5-4 and J is TRBJ1-2; no clear D gene. Per the germline V gene, CDR1 is SGHNT and CDR2 is YYREEE (reference sequence). The V and J ends lost 0 bases and 4 bases respectively, with 4 bases between them. This CDR3 has 12 residues.

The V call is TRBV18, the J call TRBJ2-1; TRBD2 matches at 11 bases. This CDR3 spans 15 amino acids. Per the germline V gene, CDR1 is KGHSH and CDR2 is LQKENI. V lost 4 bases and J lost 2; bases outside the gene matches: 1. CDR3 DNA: TGTGCCAGCTCACAGACTAGCGGGACCTACAATGAGCAGTTCTTC. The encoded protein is CASSQTSGTYNEQFF.

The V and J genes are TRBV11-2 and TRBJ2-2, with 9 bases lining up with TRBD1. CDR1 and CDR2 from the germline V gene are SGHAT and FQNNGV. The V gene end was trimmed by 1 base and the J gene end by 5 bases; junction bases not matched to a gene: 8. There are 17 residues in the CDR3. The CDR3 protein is CASSLVSGQGRTGELFF. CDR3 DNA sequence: TGTGCCAGCAGCTTAGTTTCGGGACAGGGTCGGACCGGGGAGCTGTTTTTT.

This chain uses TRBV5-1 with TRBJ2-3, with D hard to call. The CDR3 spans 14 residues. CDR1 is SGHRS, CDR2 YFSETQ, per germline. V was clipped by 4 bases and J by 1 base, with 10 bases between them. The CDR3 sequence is CASSPPGRTDTQYF. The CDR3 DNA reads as TGCGCCAGCAGCCCCCCCGGACGCACAGATACGCAGTATTTT.

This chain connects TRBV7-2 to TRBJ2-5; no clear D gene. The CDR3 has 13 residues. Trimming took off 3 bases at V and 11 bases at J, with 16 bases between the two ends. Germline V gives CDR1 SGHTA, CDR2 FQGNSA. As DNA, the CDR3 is TGTGCCAGCAGCTTCCTAGGTGCCCCGCAGCAGTACTTC. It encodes CASSFLGAPQQYF.

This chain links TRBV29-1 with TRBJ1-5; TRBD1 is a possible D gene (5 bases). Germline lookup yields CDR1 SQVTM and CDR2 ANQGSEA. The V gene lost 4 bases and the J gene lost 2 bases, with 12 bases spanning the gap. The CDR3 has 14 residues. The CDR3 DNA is TGCAGCGTTGGGGAGCCGGGGGGCAATCAGCCCCAGCATTTT. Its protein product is CSVGEPGGNQPQHF.

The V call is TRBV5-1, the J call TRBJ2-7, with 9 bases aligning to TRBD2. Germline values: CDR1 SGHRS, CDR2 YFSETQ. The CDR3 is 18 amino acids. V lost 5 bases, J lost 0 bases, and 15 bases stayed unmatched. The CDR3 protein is CASRTSGTSRTSSYEQYF. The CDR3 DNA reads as TGCGCCAGCAGAACATCCGGGACTAGCAGAACTAGCTCCTACGAGCAGTACTTC.